This entry features one TCR beta chain sequence. Its cognate antigen has yet to be identified. Base qualities are not at hand, and no much larger clone is one base apart. The data stem from a study of cytomegalovirus exposure and HLA in healthy donors (dated by TCRdb to 2015 to 2018). Looking at the study overall: According to an earlier analysis of 587 of the donors, some 180 million T cells yielded roughly 110 million unique TCR beta sequences and around 300 Gb of sequence data. Using immunosequencing, the study profiled T cell repertoires from around 680 subjects and related those repertoires to cytomegalovirus serostatus. The study combined high-throughput TCR immunosequencing, statistical association of individual TCRs with disease status, and machine learning to predict cytomegalovirus infection status. To decide whether each TCR beta V gene segment behaved as functional or pseudogenic, an earlier analysis of fewer than 750 of the donors relied on high-throughput TCR beta sequencing. Among the 398 genotyped donors, under 90% belonged to the genetic ancestry cluster associated with self-reported Caucasian donors. The aim of the study was to test whether cataloging public T cell receptors could identify signatures of past pathogen exposure. The later analysis used no new phenotypic data to find candidate immune exposures, relying instead on TCR beta sequences and their occurrence across donors. Donor age, sex, ethnicity and CMV serostatus were compiled alongside the repertoire data. In addition to the first cohort of roughly 700 subjects, a separate validation cohort of about 120 different subjects was used. The number of donors typed differed by locus, with roughly 629-640 for A, B, C, DRB1 and DQB1, approximately 500 for DQA1, 600 to 610 for DPA1, and 472 for DPB1. Both class I and class II loci were covered by HLA typing, at four-digit resolution. On average, over 200,000 unique TCR beta nucleotide sequences were sequenced per donor among a few hundred genotyped donors of the cohort, with around 19% of those sequences being non-productive. A later analysis re-analyzed previously published TCR beta repertoires from 666 donors and added high-resolution HLA genotyping to study TCR occurrence patterns. Several DR-DQ haplotypes were treated as single units for association and clustering because of strong linkage in the cohort. A later genetic analysis used genome-wide SNP genotypes for about three fifths of the 666 donors, treating that subset as a discovery cohort. All discovery cohort repertoires had been generated on a single sequencing platform. Roughly 290 gigabases of sequencing data and around 85 million unique TCR sequences made up an early release that covered several hundred HLA-typed donors. General conclusions and limits of the study: It was suggested by the authors that the approach could potentially be generalized to other disease states and immunological phenotypes. Because HLA typing was missing for some donors at each locus, association tests included only the typed subset. In a later genetic analysis, a missense DCLRE1C variant was associated with V-gene and J-gene trimming of TCR beta chains, and the association was replicated in an independent cohort. A further reported finding was that TCR beta sequences accurately predicted the HLA-A and HLA-B alleles for most subjects in the first cohort. In a later genetic analysis, fewer N-insertions in productive TCRs were reported among donors in an Asian-associated ancestry cluster than the 666-donor mean. Roughly 17 rarely observed V segments, including chromosome 9 orphons, were excluded from the earlier analysis of approximately 600 of the donors because counts were too low. When HLA alleles, especially DR and DQ, strongly co-occurred, attributing TCR associations to individual alleles was difficult. A later analysis associated about 17,000 TCR beta sequences with specific HLA alleles at a false discovery rate of 0.05. The presence/absence analyses assumed that sequencing depth was roughly uniform across donors, and that assumption may not be true. A cluster of highly shared sequence variants was judged likely to be a technical artifact of the sequencing pipeline. According to a later analysis, TCR association rates differed among HLA loci, with DRB1 alleles showing the most associated TCRs and HLA-C alleles showing the fewest. Several of the top co-occurrence clusters appeared to be linked to parvovirus B19, influenza, CMV and Epstein-Barr virus, according to a later analysis. In a later analysis, HLA-associated TCR beta chains showed more clonal expansion and lower generation probabilities than non-associated chains that were equally common. In the study, approximately 160 TCR beta chains were listed as associated with cytomegalovirus. Only TCR beta chains were sequenced in this cohort, and the absence of alpha or paired-chain data limited detectable features. Across donors, most TCR sequences were observed very rarely, whereas some public TCRs were present in many individuals. A later analysis found that most CMV-associated TCR beta chains appeared HLA-restricted, with HLA associations seemingly driven largely by CMV exposure. In an earlier analysis of 500 to 650 of the donors, most TCR beta V segments appeared in productive rearrangements about 87% or about 30% of the time, broadly matching IMGT annotations. Three of the identified cytomegalovirus-associated TCR beta chains were confirmed in vitro to be specific for cytomegalovirus antigens. For the cohort, immune exposure information was limited to CMV serostatus. Linkage disequilibrium might explain the correlated functional status among segregating V segments, but an unknown experimental factor could not be excluded. The classifier was reported to diagnose cytomegalovirus status with high specificity and sensitivity in both the original cohort and the validation cohort.

The cohort was made up of 666 healthy bone marrow donors. Cohort members were all nominally healthy when sampled, although unrecorded immune exposures were likely present. The donor tested CMV seronegative, placing the donor among the 350 to 400 seronegative members of the cohort. A peripheral blood sample was collected from each donor, and TCR beta sequencing was performed on peripheral blood mononuclear cells. Genomic DNA extraction from the blood cell samples was performed with the Qiagen DNeasy Blood Extraction Kit. The method was the immunoSEQ multiplex PCR assay. For the multiplex PCR, a mixture combining 60 forward primers for TCR Vbeta segments and 13 reverse primers for TCR Jbeta segments was used. A multiplex PCR assay on genomic DNA amplified the CDR3 region of rearranged TCR beta genes. Amplified TCR beta libraries were sequenced as 87-base-pair reads on the Illumina HiSeq System. In the paper's pipeline: Across the 500 to 700 repertoires, a later analysis counted 80 million or so unique TCR beta chains, 8.5 million to 12 million of which were shared by at least two donors. To remove PCR and sequencing errors, raw reads were error-corrected and collapsed into unique sequences using a nearest-neighbor algorithm that merged closely related sequences. Alignment of CDR3 sequences to IMGT reference sequences was used to assign V, D and J gene segments. For a sequence to be retained, a match of at least six nucleotides to both a V gene segment and a J gene segment was required. A rearrangement was called productive if the CDR3 had no stop codons and remained in frame with V and J, and every other rearrangement was called non-productive. CDR3 was defined by IMGT convention, running from the second conserved V-encoded cysteine to the conserved J-encoded phenylalanine. In an earlier analysis of 550 to 650 of the donors, sequences lacking an unambiguous match to a single V gene segment were excluded. In an earlier analysis of about 590 of the donors, a V segment was called functional when productive rearrangements were above 56.7%, and segregating when the standard deviation between donors exceeded 5%. A statistical classification framework was developed to diagnose cytomegalovirus status using the catalog of TCR beta chain sequences. V and J gene assignment, in a later analysis, came from comparing TCR nucleotide sequences with IMGT/GENE-DB human TR gene sequences. Using the TCRdist pipeline, a later analysis assigned CDR3 sequences along with most-parsimonious VDJ recombination scenarios. In a later analysis, every TCR beta chain was defined by the combination of its CDR3 amino acid sequence and its V-gene family, and reads without a unique V-gene family were dropped. To address suspected cross-contamination and a sequencing artifact, a later analysis removed some 620 highly shared, low-generation-probability nucleotide sequences. In a later analysis, a clonal expansion index for each public chain was calculated from normalized within-repertoire ranks of inferred template counts. A later analysis computed generation probabilities with a VDJ recombination model fitted to out-of-frame rearrangements, and checked the results against IGoR. In a later analysis, TCR-TCR, TCR-HLA and TCR-CMV co-occurrence was scored with hypergeometric tests, and a repertoire-size bias correction was applied to TCR pairs. To estimate false discovery rates, a later analysis permuted the HLA or CMV assignments 20 times. In a later analysis, co-occurring TCRs were grouped using DBSCAN, and TCRdist sequence similarity was added for clustering within HLA-allele-positive subsets. Repertoires with fewer than 30,000 or more than 120,000 public chains, plus five repertoires with anomalous nucleotide sharing, were excluded from co-occurrence clustering. The clones in this table, taken by TCRdb from immuneACCESS, are in-frame only. Not every clone is retained; where verified, under half of the shortfall comes from an unresolved V gene, and the cause of the rest is unknown. The DNA was the basis for D and trimming; V, J and clone size are from that table. This sample comprises approximately 130,000 clones, 75% to 90% of them detected only once. The biggest ten clones account for more than 1.5% of the sample.

Sequencing was carried out using PBMCs. The TCR sequence derives from a middle-aged man in good health and CMV-seronegative.

The CDR3 here reads CASSLGSGGDTQYF. The nucleotides read TGTGCCAGCAGCTTAGGATCGGGGGGGGATACGCAGTATTTT. The chain uses TRBV7-9 and TRBJ2-3; 8 nucleotides in the junction match TRBD2. CDR3 length: 14 amino acids, cysteine to phenylalanine. Of all the DNA, just the CDR3 is kept, 42 bases in frame from base 1. The germline V gene (reference sequence) specifies SEHNR as CDR1 and FQNEAQ as CDR2. At the junction V is shortened by 1 base and J by 6 bases; bases outside the gene matches: 3.